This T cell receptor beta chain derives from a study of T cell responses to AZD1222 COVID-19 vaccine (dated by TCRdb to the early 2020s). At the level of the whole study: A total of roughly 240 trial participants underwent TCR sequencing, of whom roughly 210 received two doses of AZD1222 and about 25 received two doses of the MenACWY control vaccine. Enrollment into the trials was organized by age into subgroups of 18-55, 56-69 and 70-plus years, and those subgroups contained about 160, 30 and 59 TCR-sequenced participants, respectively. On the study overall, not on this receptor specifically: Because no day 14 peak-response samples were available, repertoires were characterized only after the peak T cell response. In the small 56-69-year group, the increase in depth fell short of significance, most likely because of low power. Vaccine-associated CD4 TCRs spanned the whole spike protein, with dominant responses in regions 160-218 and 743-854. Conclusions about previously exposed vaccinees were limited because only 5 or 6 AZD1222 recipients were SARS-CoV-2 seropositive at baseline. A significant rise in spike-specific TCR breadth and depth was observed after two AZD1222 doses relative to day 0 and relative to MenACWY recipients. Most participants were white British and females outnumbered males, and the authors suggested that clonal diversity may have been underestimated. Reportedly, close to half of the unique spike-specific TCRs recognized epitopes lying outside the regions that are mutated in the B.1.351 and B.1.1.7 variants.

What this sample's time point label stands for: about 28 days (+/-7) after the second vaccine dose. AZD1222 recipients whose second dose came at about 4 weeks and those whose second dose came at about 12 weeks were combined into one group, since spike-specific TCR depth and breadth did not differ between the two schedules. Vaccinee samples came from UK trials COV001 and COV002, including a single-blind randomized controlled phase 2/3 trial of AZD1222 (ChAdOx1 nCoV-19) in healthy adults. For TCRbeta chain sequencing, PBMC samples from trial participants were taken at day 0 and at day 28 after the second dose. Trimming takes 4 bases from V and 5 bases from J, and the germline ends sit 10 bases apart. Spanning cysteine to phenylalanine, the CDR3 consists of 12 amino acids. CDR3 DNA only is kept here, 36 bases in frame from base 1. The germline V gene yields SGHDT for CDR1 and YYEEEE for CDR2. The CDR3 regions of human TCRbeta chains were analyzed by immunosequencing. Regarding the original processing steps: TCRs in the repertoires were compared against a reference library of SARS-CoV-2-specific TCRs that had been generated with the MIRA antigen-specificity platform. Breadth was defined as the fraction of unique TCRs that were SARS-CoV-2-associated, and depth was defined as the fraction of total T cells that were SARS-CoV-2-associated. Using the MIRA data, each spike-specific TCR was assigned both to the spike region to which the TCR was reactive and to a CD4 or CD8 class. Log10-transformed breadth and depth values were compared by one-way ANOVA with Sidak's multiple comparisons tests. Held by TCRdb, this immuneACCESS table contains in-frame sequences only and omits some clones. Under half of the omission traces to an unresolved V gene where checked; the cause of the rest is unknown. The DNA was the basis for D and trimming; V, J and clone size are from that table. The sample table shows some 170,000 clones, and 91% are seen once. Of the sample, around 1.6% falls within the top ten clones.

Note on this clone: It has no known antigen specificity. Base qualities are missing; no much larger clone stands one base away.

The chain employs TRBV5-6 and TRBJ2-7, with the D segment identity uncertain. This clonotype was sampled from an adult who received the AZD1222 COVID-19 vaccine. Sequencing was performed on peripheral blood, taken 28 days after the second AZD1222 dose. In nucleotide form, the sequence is TGTGCCAGCAGCATACTCCGGGACGAGCAGTACTTC. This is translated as CASSILRDEQYF. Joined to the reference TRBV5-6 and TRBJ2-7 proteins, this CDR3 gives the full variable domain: DAGVTQSPTHLIKTRGQQVTLRCSPKSGHDTVSWYQQALGQGPQFIFQYYEEEERQRGNFPDRFSGHQFPNYSSELNVNALLLGDSALYLCASSILRDEQYFGPGTRLTVT.